This entry concerns a single T cell receptor (beta chain). The sample comes from a study of blood T cell repertoires in COVID-19. Study at large: There were acute and convalescent COVID-19 samples, and they came from the United States, Italy and Spain. The cDNA or gDNA used as material had been derived from T cells, B-cell-depleted T cells, or PBMCs.

Authors' processing steps: The authors estimated nucleated cell counts from reference gene primer amplification. Measured with immunoSEQ multiplex PCR; TCRdb has only the in-frame clones, and not every one. V and J calls and clone size are those listed in that table; D and trimming were worked out from the DNA. This sample has roughly 190,000 clones; approximately 90% occur once, and the top ten carry roughly 5.5%. The junction had 3 bases not matched to a gene; V was cut back by 2 bases and J by 3 bases. In germline, CDR1 is SEHNR, CDR2 FQNEAQ (reference sequence). The CDR3 consists of 15 residues. The sequencing sample was made of peripheral blood. The clonotype originates from a man in his forties with active or convalescent COVID-19. V is TRBV7-9 and J is TRBJ2-3, with 9 bases aligning to TRBD1. CDR3 residues: CASSLLGTGTDTQYF. CDR3 nucleotides: TGTGCCAGCAGCTTATTAGGGACAGGGACAGATACGCAGTATTTT.